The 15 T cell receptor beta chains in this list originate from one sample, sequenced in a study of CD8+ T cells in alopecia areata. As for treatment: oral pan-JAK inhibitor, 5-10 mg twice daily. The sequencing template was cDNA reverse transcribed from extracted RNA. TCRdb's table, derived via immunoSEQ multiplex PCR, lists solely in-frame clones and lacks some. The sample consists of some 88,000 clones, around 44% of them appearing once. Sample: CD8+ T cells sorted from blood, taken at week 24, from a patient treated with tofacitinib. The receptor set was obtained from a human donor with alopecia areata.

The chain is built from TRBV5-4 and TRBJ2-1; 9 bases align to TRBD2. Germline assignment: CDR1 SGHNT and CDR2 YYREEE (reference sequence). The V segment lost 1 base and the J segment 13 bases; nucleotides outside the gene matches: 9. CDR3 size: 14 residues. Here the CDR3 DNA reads TGTGCCAGCAGCTTGCGGCTAGCGGGATTGGGACAGTTCTTC. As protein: CASSLRLAGLGQFF.

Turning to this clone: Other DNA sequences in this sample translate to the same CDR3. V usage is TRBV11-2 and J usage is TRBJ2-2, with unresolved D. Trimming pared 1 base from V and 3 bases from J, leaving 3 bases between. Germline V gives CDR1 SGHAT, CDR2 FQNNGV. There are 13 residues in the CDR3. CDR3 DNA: TGTGCCAGCAGCTTAGTTTACACCGGGGAGCTGTTTTTT. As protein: CASSLVYTGELFF.

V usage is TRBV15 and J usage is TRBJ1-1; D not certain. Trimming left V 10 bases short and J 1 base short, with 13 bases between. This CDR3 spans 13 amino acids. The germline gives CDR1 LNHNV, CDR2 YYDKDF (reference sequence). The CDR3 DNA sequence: TGTGCCATCCGCCGCAACTCGAACACTGAAGCTTTCTTT. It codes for CAIRRNSNTEAFF.

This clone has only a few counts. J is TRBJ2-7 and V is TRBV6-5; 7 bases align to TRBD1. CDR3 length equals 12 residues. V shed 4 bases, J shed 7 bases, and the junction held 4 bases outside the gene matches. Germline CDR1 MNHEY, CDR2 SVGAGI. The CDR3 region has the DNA TGTGCCAGCAGTTTCGGGACAGCGGAGCAGTACTTC. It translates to CASSFGTAEQYF.

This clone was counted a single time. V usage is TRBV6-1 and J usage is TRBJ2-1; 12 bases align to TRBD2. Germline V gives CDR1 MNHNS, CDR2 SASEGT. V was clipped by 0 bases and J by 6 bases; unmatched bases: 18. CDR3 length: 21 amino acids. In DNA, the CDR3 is TGTGCCAGCAGTGAAGCGGGGGCCGGGACTAGCGGGTTAAATCGTCTCAATGAGCAGTTCTTC. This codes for CASSEAGAGTSGLNRLNEQFF.

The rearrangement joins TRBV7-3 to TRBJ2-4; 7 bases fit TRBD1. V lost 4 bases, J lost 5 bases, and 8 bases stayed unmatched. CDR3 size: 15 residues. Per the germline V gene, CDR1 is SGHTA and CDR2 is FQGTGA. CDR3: CASSSWDREENIQYF. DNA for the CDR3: TGTGCCAGCAGCTCCTGGGACAGAGAAGAAAACATTCAGTACTTC.

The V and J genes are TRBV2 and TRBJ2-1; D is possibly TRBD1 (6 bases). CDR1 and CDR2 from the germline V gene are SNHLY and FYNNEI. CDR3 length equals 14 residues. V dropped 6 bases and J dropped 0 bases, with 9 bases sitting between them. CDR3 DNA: TGTGCCAGCAGAGGCAGGGGCTCCTACAATGAGCAGTTCTTC. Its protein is CASRGRGSYNEQFF.

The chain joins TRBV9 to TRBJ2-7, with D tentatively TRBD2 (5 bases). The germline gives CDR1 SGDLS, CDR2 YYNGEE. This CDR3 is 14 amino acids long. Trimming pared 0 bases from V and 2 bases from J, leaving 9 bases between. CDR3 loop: CASSVVATTYEQYF. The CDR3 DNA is TGTGCCAGCAGCGTAGTAGCGACCACCTACGAGCAGTACTTC.

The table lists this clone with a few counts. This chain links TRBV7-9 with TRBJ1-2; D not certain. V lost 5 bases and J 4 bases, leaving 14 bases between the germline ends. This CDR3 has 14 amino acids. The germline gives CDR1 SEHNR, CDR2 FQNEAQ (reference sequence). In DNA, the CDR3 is TGTGCCAGCAGCCCGGGCGGGGAGGTCTATGGCTACACCTTC. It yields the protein CASSPGGEVYGYTF.

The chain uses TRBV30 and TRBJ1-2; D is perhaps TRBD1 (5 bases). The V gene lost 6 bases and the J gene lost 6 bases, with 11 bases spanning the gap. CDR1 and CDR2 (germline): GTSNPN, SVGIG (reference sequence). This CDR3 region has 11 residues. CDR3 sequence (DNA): TGTGCCTGCGCCCAGGGTCATGGCTACACCTTC. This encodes CACAQGHGYTF.

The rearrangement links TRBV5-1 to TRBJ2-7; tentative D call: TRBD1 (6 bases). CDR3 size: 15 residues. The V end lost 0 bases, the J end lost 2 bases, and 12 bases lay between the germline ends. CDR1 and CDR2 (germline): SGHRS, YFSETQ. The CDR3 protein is CASSLDLGATYEQYF. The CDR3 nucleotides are TGCGCCAGCAGCTTGGACTTGGGGGCTACCTACGAGCAGTACTTC.

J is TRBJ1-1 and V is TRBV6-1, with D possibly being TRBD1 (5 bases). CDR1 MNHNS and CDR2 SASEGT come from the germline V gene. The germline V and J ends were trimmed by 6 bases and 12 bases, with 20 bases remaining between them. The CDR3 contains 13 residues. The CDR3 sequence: CASRVGRWDGTFF. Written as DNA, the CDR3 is TGTGCCAGCAGAGTCGGAAGATGGGACGGGACTTTCTTT.

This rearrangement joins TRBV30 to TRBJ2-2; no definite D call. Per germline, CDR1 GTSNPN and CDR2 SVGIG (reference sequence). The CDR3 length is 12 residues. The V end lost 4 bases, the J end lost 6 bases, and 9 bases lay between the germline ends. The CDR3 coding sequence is TGTGCCTGGACAACGGCAGCCGGGGAGCTGTTTTTT. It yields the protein CAWTTAAGELFF.

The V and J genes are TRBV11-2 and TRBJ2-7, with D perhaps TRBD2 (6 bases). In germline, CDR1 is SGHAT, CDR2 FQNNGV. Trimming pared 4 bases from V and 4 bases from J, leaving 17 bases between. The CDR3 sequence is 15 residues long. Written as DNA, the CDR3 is TGTGCCAGCAGCTATAAGGACTACTCCCTATACGAGCAGTACTTC. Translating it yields CASSYKDYSLYEQYF.

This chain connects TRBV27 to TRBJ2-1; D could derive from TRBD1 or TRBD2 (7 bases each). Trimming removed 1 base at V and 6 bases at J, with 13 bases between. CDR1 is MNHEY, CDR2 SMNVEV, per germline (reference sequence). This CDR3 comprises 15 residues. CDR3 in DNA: TGTGCCAGCAGTTTATGGGAGGGGGCATTCAATGAGCAGTTCTTC. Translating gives CASSLWEGAFNEQFF.